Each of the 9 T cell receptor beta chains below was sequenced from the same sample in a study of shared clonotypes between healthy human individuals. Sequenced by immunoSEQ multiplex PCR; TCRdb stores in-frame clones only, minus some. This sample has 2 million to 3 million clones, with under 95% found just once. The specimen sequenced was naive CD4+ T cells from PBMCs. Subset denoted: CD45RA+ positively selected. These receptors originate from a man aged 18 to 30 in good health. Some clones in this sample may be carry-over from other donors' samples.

CDR3: CASSQWDRANTEAFF. DNA for the CDR3: TGCGCCAGCAGCCAATGGGACAGGGCGAACACTGAAGCTTTCTTT. The chain recombines TRBV4-1 with TRBJ1-1; 9 positions agree with TRBD1. Trimming removed 2 bases from V and 1 base from J; junction bases left unmatched: 2. CDR3 length equals 15 residues. Germline CDR1 and CDR2: MGHRA and YSYEKL.

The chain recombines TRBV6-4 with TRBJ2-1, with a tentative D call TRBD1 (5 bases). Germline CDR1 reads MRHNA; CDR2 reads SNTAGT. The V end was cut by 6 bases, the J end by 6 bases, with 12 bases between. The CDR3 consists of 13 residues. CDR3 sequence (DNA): TGTGCCAGCAGCGCCGACAGATCCAATGAGCAGTTCTTC. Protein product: CASSADRSNEQFF.

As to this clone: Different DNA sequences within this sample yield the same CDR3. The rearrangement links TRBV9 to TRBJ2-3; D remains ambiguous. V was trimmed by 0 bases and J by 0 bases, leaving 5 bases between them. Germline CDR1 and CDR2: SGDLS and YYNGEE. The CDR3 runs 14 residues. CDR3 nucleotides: TGTGCCAGCAGCGTAGCGCCCAGCACAGATACGCAGTATTTT. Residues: CASSVAPSTDTQYF.

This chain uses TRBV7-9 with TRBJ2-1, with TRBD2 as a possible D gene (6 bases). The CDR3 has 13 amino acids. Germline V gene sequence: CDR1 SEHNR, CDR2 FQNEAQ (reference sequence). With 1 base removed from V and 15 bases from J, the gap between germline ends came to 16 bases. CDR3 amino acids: CASSLEEWGERFF. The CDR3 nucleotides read TGTGCCAGCAGCTTAGAAGAATGGGGGGAACGGTTCTTC.

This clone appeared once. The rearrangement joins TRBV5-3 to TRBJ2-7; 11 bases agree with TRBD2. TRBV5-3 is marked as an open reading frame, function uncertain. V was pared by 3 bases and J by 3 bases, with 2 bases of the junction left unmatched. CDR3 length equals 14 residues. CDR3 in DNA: TGTGCCAGAAGCTCAGGACTAGCGGGCTACGAGCAGTACTTC. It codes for CARSSGLAGYEQYF.

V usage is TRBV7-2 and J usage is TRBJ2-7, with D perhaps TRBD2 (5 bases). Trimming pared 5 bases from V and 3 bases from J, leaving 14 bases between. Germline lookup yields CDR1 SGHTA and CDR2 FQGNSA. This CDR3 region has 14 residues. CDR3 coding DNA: TGTGCCAGCAGCCCCGCGGGTGTCAACTACGAGCAGTACTTC. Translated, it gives CASSPAGVNYEQYF.

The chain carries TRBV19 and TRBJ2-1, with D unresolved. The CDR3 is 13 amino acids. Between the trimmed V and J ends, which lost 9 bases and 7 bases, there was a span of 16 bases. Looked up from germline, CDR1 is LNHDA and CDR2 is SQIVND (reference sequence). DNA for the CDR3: TGTGCCAGCCGTGGGCAGGACCGAAATGAGCAGTTCTTC. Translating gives CASRGQDRNEQFF.

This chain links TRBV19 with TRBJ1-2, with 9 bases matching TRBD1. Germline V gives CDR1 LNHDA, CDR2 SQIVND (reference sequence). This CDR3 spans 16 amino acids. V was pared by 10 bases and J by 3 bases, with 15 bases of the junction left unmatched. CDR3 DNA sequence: TGTGCCACCCGAATGGCCGGGACAGGGAGGGACTATGGCTACACCTTC. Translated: CATRMAGTGRDYGYTF. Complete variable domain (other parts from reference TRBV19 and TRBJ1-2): DGGITQSPKYLFRKEGQNVTLSCEQNLNHDAMYWYRQDPGQGLRLIYYSQIVNDFQKGDIAEGYSVSREKKESFPLTVTSAQKNPTAFYLCATRMAGTGRDYGYTFGSGTRLTVV.

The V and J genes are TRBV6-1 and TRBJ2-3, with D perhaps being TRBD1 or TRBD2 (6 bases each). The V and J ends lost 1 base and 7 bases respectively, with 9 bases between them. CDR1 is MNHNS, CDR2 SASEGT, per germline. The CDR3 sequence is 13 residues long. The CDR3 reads CASSEGGAYTQYF. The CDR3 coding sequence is TGTGCCAGCAGTGAAGGGGGGGCATATACGCAGTATTTT.